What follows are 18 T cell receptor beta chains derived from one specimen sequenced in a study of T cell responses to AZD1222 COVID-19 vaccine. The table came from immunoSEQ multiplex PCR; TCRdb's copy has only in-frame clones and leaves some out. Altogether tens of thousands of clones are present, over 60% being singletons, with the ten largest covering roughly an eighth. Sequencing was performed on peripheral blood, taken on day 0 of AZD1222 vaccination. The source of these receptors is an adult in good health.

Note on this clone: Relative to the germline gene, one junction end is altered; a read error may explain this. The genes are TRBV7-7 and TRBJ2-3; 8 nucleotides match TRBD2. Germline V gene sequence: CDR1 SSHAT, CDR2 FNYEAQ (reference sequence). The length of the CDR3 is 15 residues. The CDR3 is CASSVTLTSADTQYF. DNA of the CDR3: TGTGCTAGCAGCGTCACCCTGACTAGCGCAGATACGCAGTATTTT. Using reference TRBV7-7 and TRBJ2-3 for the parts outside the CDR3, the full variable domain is GAGVSQSPRYKVTKRGQDVTLRCDPISSHATLYWYQQALGQGPEFLTYFNYEAQPDKSGLPSDRFSAERPEGSISTLTIQRTEQRDSAMYRCASSVTLTSADTQYFGPGTRLTVL.

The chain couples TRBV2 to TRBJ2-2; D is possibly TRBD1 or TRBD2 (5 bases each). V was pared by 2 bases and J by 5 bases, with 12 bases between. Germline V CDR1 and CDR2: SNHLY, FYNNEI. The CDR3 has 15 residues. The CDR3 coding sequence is TGTGCCAGCAGTGAACAGGGACCCTATACCGGGGAGCTGTTTTTT. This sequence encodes CASSEQGPYTGELFF.

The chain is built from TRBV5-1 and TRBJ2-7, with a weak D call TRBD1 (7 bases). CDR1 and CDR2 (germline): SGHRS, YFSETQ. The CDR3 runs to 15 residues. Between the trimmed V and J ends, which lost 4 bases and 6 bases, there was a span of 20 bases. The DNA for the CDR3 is TGCGCCAGCAGCCGGGGAGGACAGGCCCTACTCGAGCAGTACTTC. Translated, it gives CASSRGGQALLEQYF.

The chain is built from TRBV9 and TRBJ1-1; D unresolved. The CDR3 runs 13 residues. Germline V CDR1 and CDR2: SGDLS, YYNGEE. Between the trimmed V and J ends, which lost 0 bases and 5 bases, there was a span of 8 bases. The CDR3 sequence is CASSVEPVTEAFF. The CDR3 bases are TGTGCCAGCAGCGTAGAACCAGTAACTGAAGCTTTCTTT. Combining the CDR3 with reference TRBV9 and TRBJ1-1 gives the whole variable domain DSGVTQTPKHLITATGQRVTLRCSPRSGDLSVYWYQQSLDQGLQFLIQYYNGEERAKGNILERFSAQQFPDLHSELNLSSLELGDSALYFCASSVEPVTEAFFGQGTRLTVV.

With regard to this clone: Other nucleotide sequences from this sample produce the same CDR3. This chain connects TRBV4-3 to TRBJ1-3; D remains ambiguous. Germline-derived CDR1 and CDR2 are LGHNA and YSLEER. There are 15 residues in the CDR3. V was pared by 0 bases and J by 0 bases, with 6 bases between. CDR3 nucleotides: TGCGCCAGCAGCCAAGACAGGAGCTCTGGAAACACCATATATTTT. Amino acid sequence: CASSQDRSSGNTIYF.

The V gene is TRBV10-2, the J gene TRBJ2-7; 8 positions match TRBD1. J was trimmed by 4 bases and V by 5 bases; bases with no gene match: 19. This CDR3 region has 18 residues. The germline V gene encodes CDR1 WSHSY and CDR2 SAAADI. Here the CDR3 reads CASSSGQGRAFSGYEQYF. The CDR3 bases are TGCGCCAGCAGTAGTGGACAGGGACGGGCCTTTTCGGGGTACGAGCAGTACTTC.

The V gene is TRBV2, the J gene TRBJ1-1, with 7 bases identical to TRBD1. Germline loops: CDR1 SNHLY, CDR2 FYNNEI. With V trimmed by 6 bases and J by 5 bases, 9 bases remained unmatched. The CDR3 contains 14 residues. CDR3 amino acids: CASRGDRVGTEAFF. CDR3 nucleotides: TGTGCCAGCAGAGGCGACAGGGTGGGGACTGAAGCTTTCTTT.

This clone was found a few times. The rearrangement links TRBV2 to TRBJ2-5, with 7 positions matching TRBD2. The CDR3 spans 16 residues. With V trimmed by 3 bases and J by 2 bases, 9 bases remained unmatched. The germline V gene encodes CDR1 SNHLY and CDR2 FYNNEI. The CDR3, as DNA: TGTGCCAGCAGTGAGTGGCTAGCGGCCGAACAAGAGACCCAGTACTTC. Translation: CASSEWLAAEQETQYF.

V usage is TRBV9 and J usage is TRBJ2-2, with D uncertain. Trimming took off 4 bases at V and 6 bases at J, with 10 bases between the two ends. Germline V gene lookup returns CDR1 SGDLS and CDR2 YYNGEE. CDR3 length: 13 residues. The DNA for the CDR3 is TGTGCCAGCAGCTCCTCGTGGGCCGGGGAGCTGTTTTTT. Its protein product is CASSSSWAGELFF. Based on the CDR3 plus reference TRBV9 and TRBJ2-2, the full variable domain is DSGVTQTPKHLITATGQRVTLRCSPRSGDLSVYWYQQSLDQGLQFLIQYYNGEERAKGNILERFSAQQFPDLHSELNLSSLELGDSALYFCASSSSWAGELFFGEGSRLTVL.

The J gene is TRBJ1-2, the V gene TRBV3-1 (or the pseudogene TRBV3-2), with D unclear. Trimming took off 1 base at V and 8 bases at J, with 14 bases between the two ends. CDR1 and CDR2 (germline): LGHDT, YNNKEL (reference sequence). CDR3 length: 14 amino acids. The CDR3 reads CASSQGSAVGGYTF. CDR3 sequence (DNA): TGTGCCAGCAGCCAAGGTTCAGCTGTCGGAGGCTACACCTTC.

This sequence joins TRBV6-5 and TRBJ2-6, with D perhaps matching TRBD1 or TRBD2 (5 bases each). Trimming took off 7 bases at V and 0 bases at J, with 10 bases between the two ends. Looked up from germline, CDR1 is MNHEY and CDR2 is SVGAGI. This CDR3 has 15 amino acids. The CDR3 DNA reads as TGTGCCAGCACCAATGGGGGCTCTGGGGCCAACGTCCTGACTTTC. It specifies CASTNGGSGANVLTF.

CDR3 DNA sequence: TGTGCCAGCAGTTTTCTGGGTCTCTATGGCTACACCTTC. This sequence encodes CASSFLGLYGYTF. The rearrangement uses TRBV12-3 or TRBV12-4 and TRBJ1-2; D gene unclear. Trimming took 3 bases from V and 4 from J, leaving 9 bases between them. The CDR3 is 13 amino acids.

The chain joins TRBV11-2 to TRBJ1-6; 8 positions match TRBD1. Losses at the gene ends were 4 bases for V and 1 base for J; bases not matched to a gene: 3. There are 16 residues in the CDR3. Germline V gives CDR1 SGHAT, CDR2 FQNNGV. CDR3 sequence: CASSYRQGSYNSPLHF. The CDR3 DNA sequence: TGTGCCAGCAGCTACCGACAGGGGTCCTATAATTCACCCCTCCACTTT.

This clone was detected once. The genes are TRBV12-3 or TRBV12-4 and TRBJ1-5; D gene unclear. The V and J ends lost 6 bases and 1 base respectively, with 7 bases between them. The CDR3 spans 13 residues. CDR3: CASSSYSNQPQHF. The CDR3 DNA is TGTGCCAGCAGCTCATACAGCAATCAGCCCCAGCATTTT.

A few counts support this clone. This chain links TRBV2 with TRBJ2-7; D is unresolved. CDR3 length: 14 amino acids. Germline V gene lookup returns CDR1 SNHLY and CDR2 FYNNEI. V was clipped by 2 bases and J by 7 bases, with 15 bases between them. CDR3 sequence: CASSEWPRGREQYF. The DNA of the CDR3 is TGTGCCAGCAGTGAATGGCCCCGTGGTAGGGAGCAGTACTTC.

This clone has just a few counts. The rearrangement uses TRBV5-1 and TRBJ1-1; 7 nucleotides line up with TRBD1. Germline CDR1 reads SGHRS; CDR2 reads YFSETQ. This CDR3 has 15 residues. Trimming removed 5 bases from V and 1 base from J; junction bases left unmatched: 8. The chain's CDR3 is CASRRIYRGNTEAFF. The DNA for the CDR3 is TGCGCCAGCAGGAGGATCTACAGGGGGAACACTGAAGCTTTCTTT.

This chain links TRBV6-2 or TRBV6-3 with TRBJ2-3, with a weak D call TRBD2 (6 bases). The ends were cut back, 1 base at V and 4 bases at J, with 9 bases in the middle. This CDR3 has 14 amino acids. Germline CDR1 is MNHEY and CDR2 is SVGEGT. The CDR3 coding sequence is TGTGCCAGCAGTTACTTCCTAGCGTCAGATACGCAGTATTTT. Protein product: CASSYFLASDTQYF.

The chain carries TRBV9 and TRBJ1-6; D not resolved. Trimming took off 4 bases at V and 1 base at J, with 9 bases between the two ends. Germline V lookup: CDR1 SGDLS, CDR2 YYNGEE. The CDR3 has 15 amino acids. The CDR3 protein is CASSPRVSYNSPLHF. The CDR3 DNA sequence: TGTGCCAGCAGCCCCCGGGTGTCCTATAATTCACCCCTCCACTTT.